Below are 31 T cell receptor beta chains sequenced from a single sample in a study of tumor-infiltrating lymphocytes in primary liver carcinoma. The tissue used was unsorted bulk material of about 19-33 mg. RNA and DNA were co-extracted from it with the AllPrep DNA/RNA mini kit. The investigators made TCR beta cDNA from 400 to 500 ng total RNA, using a constant-region primer. Three nested multiplex PCR rounds, a slightly modified ARM-PCR method, built the TCR beta libraries. For about 11 cycles apiece, the opening two PCR rounds ran with TRBV1-TRBV30 forward primers and a C-beta reverse primer. TCRdb re-called the multiplex PCR reads with MiXCR, one entry per CDR3 protein. Of fewer than 250,000 distinct CDR3 sequences in the sample, approximately 86% were seen once. Sequencing input: tumor tissue from primary liver carcinoma. The receptors derive from a man aged 40-49 years with primary liver carcinoma and hepatitis B virus infection.

Details on this clonotype: One end of the junction fails to match germline, which may point to a read error. The V call is TRBV7-8, the J call TRBJ2-7; D ambiguous. This CDR3 contains 14 residues. Germline assignment: CDR1 SGHVS and CDR2 FQNEAQ. This CDR3 reads CASSQARYYYKQYF. CDR3 in DNA: TGTGCCAGCAGCCAGGCACGGTACTACTACAAGCAGTACTTC.

This chain links TRBV5-1 with TRBJ2-3; TRBD1 matches at 8 bases. The germline CDR1 and CDR2 sequences are SGHRS and YFSETQ. This CDR3 is 14 amino acids long. J was trimmed by 4 bases and V by 9 bases; bases with no gene match: 10. Here the CDR3 DNA reads TGCGCCATCAACGGACAGGGAGTATCAGATACGCAGTATTTT. This encodes CAINGQGVSDTQYF. Based on the CDR3 plus reference TRBV5-1 and TRBJ2-3, the full variable domain is KAGVTQTPRYLIKTRGQQVTLSCSPISGHRSVSWYQQTPGQGLQFLFEYFSETQRNKGNFPGRFSGRQFSNSRSEMNVSTLELGDSALYLCAINGQGVSDTQYFGPGTRLTVL.

With respect to this clonotype: A read error may account for a junction end that differs from germline. The gene calls are TRBV7-9 and TRBJ2-2, with D perhaps TRBD1 or TRBD2 (5 bases each). CDR3 length: 16 residues. Germline lookup yields CDR1 SEHNR and CDR2 FQNEAQ (reference sequence). The CDR3 reads CVSSLVRQGWTGELLF. CDR3 coding DNA: TGCGTCAGCAGCTTAGTTCGTCAGGGTTGGACCGGGGAGCTGTTATTT.

This chain connects TRBV5-1 to TRBJ2-3; possible D gene TRBD2, 5 bases. The CDR3 is 15 residues long. Germline V gives CDR1 SGHRS, CDR2 YFSETQ. V was shortened by 8 bases and J by 4 bases, with 20 bases between the two germline ends. The CDR3 DNA reads TGCGCCAGTAGTGTCACAGTGGGAGTTTCAGATACGCAGTATTTT. Translating it yields CASSVTVGVSDTQYF.

As for this clonotype: Since the CDR3 does not end with the conserved phenylalanine or tryptophan, this likely comes from a read error. The limits of the CDR3 on the DNA are not certain, so only TCRdb's listed CDR3 is given. V gene TRBV11-1 combines with J gene TRBJ2-4; TRBD2, the table's D call, lacks a check against the DNA. The germline CDR1 and CDR2 sequences are SGHAT and FQDESV (reference sequence). The CDR3 has 17 residues if both end residues are counted. The CDR3 loop reads CASSFPGTSGIKNVQHL.

In the case of this clonotype: A read error may explain this, as a much larger clone is one base away. The chain carries TRBV6-2 or TRBV6-3 and TRBJ2-7, with a tentative D call TRBD1 (6 bases). Germline loops: CDR1 MNHEY, CDR2 SVGEGT. The CDR3 length is 14 residues. V was cut by 5 bases and J by 9 bases, with 20 bases left in between. The CDR3 DNA sequence: TGTGCCAGCAGTCGATGGGACACACCGAACGTGCAGTACTTC. Amino acids: CASSRWDTPNVQYF.

This clonotype was recorded at least ten times. The rearrangement uses TRBV29-1 and TRBJ2-5, with 7 bases aligning to TRBD1. V was clipped by 5 bases and J by 5 bases; unmatched bases: 2. This CDR3 comprises 11 residues. The germline gives CDR1 SQVTM, CDR2 ANQGSEA. The CDR3 reads CSVTGAETQYF. CDR3 coding DNA: TGCAGCGTTACAGGGGCGGAGACCCAGTACTTC.

About this clonotype: A read error may account for a junction end that differs from germline. The chain recombines TRBV28 with TRBJ2-7, with no clear D. The CDR3 contains 14 residues. From germline, CDR1 is MDHEN and CDR2 SYDVKM. This CDR3 is CASSPPADQRVEYF. CDR3 nucleotide sequence: TGTGCCAGCAGTCCCCCGGCGGACCAGAGAGTCGAGTATTTC. Drawing the rest from reference TRBV28 and TRBJ2-7, the complete variable domain is DVKVTQSSRYLVKRTGEKVFLECVQDMDHENMFWYRQDPGLGLRLIYFSYDVKMKEKGDIPEGYSVSREKKERFSLILESASTNQTSMYLCASSPPADQRVEYFGPGTRLTVT.

In the case of this clonotype: A much larger clone lies a single base off, so this may be a read error. The V call is TRBV28, the J call TRBJ2-5, with TRBD1 as a possible D gene (6 bases). The CDR3 is 13 amino acids. Germline V CDR1 and CDR2: MDHEN, SYDVKM. This CDR3 is CASNRANQENQYF. The CDR3 nucleotides are TGTGCCAGCAACAGGGCGAACCAAGAGAACCAGTACTTC.

The CDR3 is CASCLDPGEISTDTQYF. The CDR3 DNA reads TGTGCCAGCTGTTTAGACCCGGGGGAGATTAGCACAGATACGCAGTATTTT. V usage is TRBV11-2 and J usage is TRBJ2-3; D possibly corresponds to TRBD2 (6 bases). From germline, CDR1 is SGHAT and CDR2 FQNNGV. The CDR3 totals 17 residues. V was clipped by 8 bases and J by 0 bases, with 21 bases between them.

In the case of this clonotype: The junction shows a germline mismatch at one end, possibly a read error. The chain couples TRBV6-5 to TRBJ2-6; D may match TRBD1 or TRBD2 (5 bases each). The CDR3 contains 17 residues. CDR1 and CDR2 from the germline V gene are MNHEY and SVGAGI. The DNA of the CDR3 is TGTGCCAGCAGTTACGGAGGCAGTTCCTTTGGGGCCAACGTCGTGACTTTC. Amino acids: CASSYGGSSFGANVVTF.

About this clonotype itself: A junction boundary mismatches the germline segment, possibly from a read error. The CDR3, as DNA: TGTACCAGCAGCTTAGAACTTAGCGGGAGCTGGGTCGAACAGTACTTC. Amino acids: CTSSLELSGSWVEQYF. The J gene is TRBJ2-7, the V gene TRBV11-2; 9 nucleotides match TRBD2. This CDR3 comprises 16 residues. CDR1 is SGHAT, CDR2 FQNNGV, per germline.

To note about this clonotype: The CDR3 carries no conserved terminal phenylalanine or tryptophan, so it likely arises from a read error. The chain carries TRBV29-1 and TRBJ2-3; D is uncertain. Per the germline V gene, CDR1 is SQVTM and CDR2 is ANQGSEA. The length of the CDR3 is 12 residues. Here the CDR3 reads CSVSDNTDAQYI. DNA of the CDR3: TGCAGCGTTTCCGACAACACAGATGCGCAGTATATT.

As for this clonotype: At one end, the junction sequence differs from germline, possibly due to a read error. CDR3 coding DNA: TGTGCCAGCAGCATAGATAGAGTAGGTCTAGCCAAAAACATTCAGTACTTC. This codes for CASSIDRVGLAKNIQYF. This sequence joins TRBV11-3 and TRBJ2-4; no reliable D call. The CDR3 is 17 residues long. Germline assignment: CDR1 SGHNT and CDR2 YENEEA.

About this clonotype itself: An end of the junction differs from the germline gene, which may be a read error. This chain links TRBV11-1 with TRBJ2-2, with D possibly TRBD2 on 6 matching bases. Germline CDR1 reads SGHAT; CDR2 reads FQDESV (reference sequence). The CDR3 runs to 16 residues. The CDR3 nucleotides read TGTGCCAGCAGCCCGGGGGTCGGGGCGGACACCGGGGAGCTGTTATTT. Residues: CASSPGVGADTGELLF.

The chain carries TRBV29-1 and TRBJ2-3; the D gene could be TRBD1 or TRBD2 (5 bases each). CDR1 is SQVTM, CDR2 ANQGSEA, per germline. This CDR3 has 15 residues. Here the CDR3 reads CRIEGGAGITDTQYF. CDR3 DNA sequence: TGCCGCATTGAGGGTGGGGCCGGCATCACAGATACGCAGTATTTT.

In the case of this clonotype: The junction differs from germline at one of its ends, possibly a read error. The J gene is TRBJ2-5, the V gene TRBV12-3 or TRBV12-4; tentatively, D is TRBD2 (5 bases). The CDR3 spans 13 residues. The CDR3 nucleotides are TGTGCCAGCAATCCAGTCGTGGAGGAAACCCCGTACTTC. It translates to CASNPVVEETPYF.

This clonotype has only one observation. The junction shows a germline mismatch at one end, possibly a read error. The V gene is TRBV30, the J gene TRBJ1-1; possibly TRBD1 for D (6 bases). Germline V gene sequence: CDR1 GTSNPN, CDR2 SVGIG (reference sequence). The CDR3 has 13 residues. The CDR3 coding sequence is TGTGCCTGGATGAGGGGGTTTTACACTGAAGCTGTCTTT. It encodes CAWMRGFYTEAVF. Using reference TRBV30 and TRBJ1-1 for the parts outside the CDR3, the full variable domain is SQTIHQWPATLVQPVGSPLSLECTVEGTSNPNLYWYRQAAGRGLQLLFYSVGIGQISSEVPQNLSASRPQDRQFILSSKKLLLSDSGFYLCAWMRGFYTEAVFGQGTRLTVV.

As for this clonotype: An end of the junction does not agree with germline; a read error may underlie this. The chain employs TRBV6-1 and TRBJ2-2, with no clear D. Germline V CDR1 and CDR2: MNHNS, SASEGT. The CDR3 runs to 13 residues. CDR3 sequence reads: CDSTRVFTGELFF. The CDR3 DNA follows: TGTGACAGCACTCGGGTTTTCACCGGGGAGCTGTTTTTT.

Note on this clonotype: In this CDR3 the conserved last residue, phenylalanine or tryptophan, is missing, so a read error is likely. The chain joins TRBV28 to TRBJ2-1, with a possible D match to TRBD2 (5 bases). The end of the DNA fits TRBJ2-7 better, so the J call may be wrong. CDR3 size: 15 residues. The germline gives CDR1 MDHEN, CDR2 SYDVKM. The chain's CDR3 is CASRNSVSSYNEQYS. CDR3 coding DNA: TGTGCCAGCAGAAATAGCGTGAGCTCCTACAATGAGCAGTACTCC.

With regard to this clonotype: One junction end does not reproduce the germline sequence, and a read error may be involved. The DNA for the CDR3 is TGTGCCAGCAGTTTGGTCCCCGTGGAGCTGCATTTT. Its translation: CASSLVPVELHF. The chain couples TRBV12-3 or TRBV12-4 to TRBJ2-2; D gene unclear. This CDR3 is 12 amino acids long.

About this clonotype itself: One base away lies a much larger clone, so this may be a sequencing read error. J is TRBJ1-1 and V is TRBV24-1; D unclear. The CDR3 is made up of 11 amino acids. The germline gives CDR1 KGHDR, CDR2 SFDVKD. CDR3 loop: CGTSKRFEAFF. In DNA, the CDR3 is TGTGGCACCAGTAAGCGGTTTGAAGCTTTCTTT.

V usage is TRBV30 and J usage is TRBJ1-5; D possibly corresponds to TRBD1 (5 bases). This CDR3 contains 15 residues. The germline gives CDR1 GTSNPN, CDR2 SVGIG (reference sequence). V shed 5 bases and J shed 2 bases, with 16 bases lying between them. CDR3 nucleotide sequence: TGTGCCTGGGCCCTCGCGGGGCGTCGCAATCAGCCCCAGCATTTT. Translated: CAWALAGRRNQPQHF. The whole variable domain, filled in from reference TRBV30 and TRBJ1-5, reads SQTIHQWPATLVQPVGSPLSLECTVEGTSNPNLYWYRQAAGRGLQLLFYSVGIGQISSEVPQNLSASRPQDRQFILSSKKLLLSDSGFYLCAWALAGRRNQPQHFGDGTRLSIL.

Points on this clonotype: Sequence at one end of the junction differs from germline and may be a read error. The rearrangement uses TRBV11-2 and TRBJ2-7; no firm D call. CDR3 size: 11 residues. Per germline, CDR1 SGHAT and CDR2 FQNNGV. CDR3 nucleotides: TGTGTCAGCACAAAAGGGATTGAACAGTATTTC. Translating gives CVSTKGIEQYF.

The chain recombines TRBV11-1 with TRBJ1-6; no reliable D call. V was cut by 5 bases and J by 18 bases, with 20 bases left in between. Germline CDR1 and CDR2: SGHAT and FQDESV (reference sequence). This CDR3 has 13 amino acids. The CDR3 DNA reads TGTGCCAGCAGCCGGATACTGGTTTCACACCCCCACTTT. It translates to CASSRILVSHPHF. Variable domain in full (rest from reference TRBV11-1 and TRBJ1-6): EAEVAQSPRYKITEKSQAVAFWCDPISGHATLYWYRQILGQGPELLVQFQDESVVDDSQLPKDRFSAERLKGVDSTLKIQPAELGDSAMYLCASSRILVSHPHFGNGTRLTVT.

Concerning this clonotype itself: Germline is not matched at one junction end, which may reflect a read error. V is TRBV12-3 or TRBV12-4 and J is TRBJ2-7; D possibly corresponds to TRBD1 (5 bases). The CDR3 totals 13 residues. In DNA form, the CDR3 reads TGTGCCAACAACACGTGGGGCGCCTACGAGCAGTATTTC. It encodes CANNTWGAYEQYF.

This clonotype was seen a few times. A much larger clone differs from this one at a single base, so this may be a read error. The chain uses TRBV5-1 and TRBJ1-2; D not resolved. The germline gives CDR1 SGHRS, CDR2 YFSETQ. This CDR3 region has 14 residues. CDR3 protein: CTSSPASGGYGYTF. The DNA for the CDR3 is TGCACCAGCAGCCCCGCGTCAGGAGGCTATGGCTACACCTTC.

This chain links TRBV7-9 with TRBJ1-1; D gene ambiguous. CDR1 SEHNR and CDR2 FQNEAQ come from the germline V gene (reference sequence). Trimming cost V 5 bases and J 4 bases, with 23 bases left between them. The CDR3 length is 17 residues. CDR3 in amino acids: CASSGRAGLSGSTEAFF. CDR3 nucleotides: TGTGCCAGCAGCGGTCGGGCAGGATTAAGTGGGAGCACTGAAGCTTTCTTT.

This clonotype has just one count. At one end the junction does not follow the germline gene, possibly because of a read error. The chain recombines TRBV11-2 with TRBJ2-6, with a tentative D call TRBD1 (7 bases). The CDR3 extends over 21 amino acids. Germline V gene data show CDR1 as SGHAT and CDR2 as FQNNGV. For the CDR3, the DNA is TGTGCCAGCAGCATGGGGGGAAACAGGGGCATTTCCCTCTTTGGGGTCAACGTCCTGACTTTC. This sequence encodes CASSMGGNRGISLFGVNVLTF.

Points on this clonotype: One junction end disagrees with the germline gene, perhaps due to a read error. The chain recombines TRBV4-2 with TRBJ1-3; 10 nucleotides align to TRBD1. CDR1 and CDR2 (germline): LGHNA, YNFKEQ. The CDR3 contains 20 residues. This chain's CDR3 is CASSQGRDRGLTLSGNAIYF. The CDR3 bases are TGTGCCAGCAGCCAAGGCCGGGACAGGGGTCTTACTCTCTCTGGAAACGCCATATATTTT.

To note about this clonotype: A read error is likely, as this CDR3 ends without the conserved phenylalanine or tryptophan. No DNA is shown, since the ends of the CDR3 on it are uncertain; the CDR3 is the one TCRdb lists. V and J are TRBV29-1 and TRBJ2-2; TRBD2, the table's D call, lacks a check against the DNA. The CDR3 numbers 15 amino acids, ends counted. Germline lookup yields CDR1 SQVTM and CDR2 ANQGSEA. The CDR3 sequence: CSVGTRAANTGELFL.